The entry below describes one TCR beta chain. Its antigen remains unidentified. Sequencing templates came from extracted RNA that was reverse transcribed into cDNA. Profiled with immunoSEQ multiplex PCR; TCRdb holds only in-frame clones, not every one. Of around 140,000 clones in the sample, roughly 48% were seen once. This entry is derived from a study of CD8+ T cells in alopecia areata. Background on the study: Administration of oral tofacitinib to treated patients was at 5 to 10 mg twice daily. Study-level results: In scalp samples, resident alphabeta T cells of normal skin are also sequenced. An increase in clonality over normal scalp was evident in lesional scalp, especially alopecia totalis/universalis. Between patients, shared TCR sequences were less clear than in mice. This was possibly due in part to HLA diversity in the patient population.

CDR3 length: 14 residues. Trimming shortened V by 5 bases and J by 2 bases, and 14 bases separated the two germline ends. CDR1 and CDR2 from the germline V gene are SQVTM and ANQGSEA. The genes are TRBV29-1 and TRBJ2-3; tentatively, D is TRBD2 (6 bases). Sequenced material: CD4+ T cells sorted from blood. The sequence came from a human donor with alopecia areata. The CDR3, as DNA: TGCAGCGTTCGTAAACCGGGAGACACAGATACGCAGTATTTT. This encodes CSVRKPGDTDTQYF.